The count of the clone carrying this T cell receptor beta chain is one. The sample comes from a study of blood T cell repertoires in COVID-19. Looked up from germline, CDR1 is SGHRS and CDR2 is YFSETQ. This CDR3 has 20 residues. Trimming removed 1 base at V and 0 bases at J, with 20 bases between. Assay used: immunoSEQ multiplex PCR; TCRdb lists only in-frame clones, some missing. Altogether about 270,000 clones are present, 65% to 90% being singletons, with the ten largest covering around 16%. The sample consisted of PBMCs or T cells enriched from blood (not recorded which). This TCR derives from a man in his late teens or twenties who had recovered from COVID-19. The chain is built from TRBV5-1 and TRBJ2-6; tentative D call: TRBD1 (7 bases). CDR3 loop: CASSLSVWQGGDSGANVLTF. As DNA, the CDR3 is TGCGCCAGCAGCTTGTCAGTGTGGCAGGGGGGAGACTCTGGGGCCAACGTCCTGACTTTC.